The entry below describes one T cell receptor (beta chain). Compared with germline, one end of the junction differs, possibly owing to a read error. The data belong to a study of blood T cells in healthy people across ages. Study overall: About one barcoded TCR beta cDNA was captured per two T cells.

The CDR3 consists of 13 residues. CDR1 is SGHVS, CDR2 FNYEAQ, per germline. Donors were systemically healthy Caucasian individuals from Russia aged about 6 to 95 years. The sample, roughly 9.1 milliliters of peripheral blood, was drawn from each donor. For the second PCR, which ran for about 7 to 11 cycles, a sample-barcoded 5' primer and a J-beta primer mix were used. TCRdb redid the calling of the 5' RACE reads with MiXCR, one entry per CDR3 protein. Of 1.5 million to 2 million distinct CDR3 sequences in the sample, roughly 30% are singletons; the top ten hold less than 9.5%. The TCR sequence derives from a woman younger than 45 in good health. Sequencing was performed on blood. The chain joins TRBV7-6 to TRBJ1-5; maybe TRBD1 (5 bases). The CDR3 reads CACSFTIQGSQHF. The CDR3 nucleotides are TGTGCCTGCAGCTTCACTATTCAGGGTTCCCAGCATTTT. Variable domain in full (rest from reference TRBV7-6 and TRBJ1-5): GAGVSQSPRYKVTKRGQDVALRCDPISGHVSLYWYRQALGQGPEFLTYFNYEAQQDKSGLPNDRFSAERPEGSISTLTIQRTEQRDSAMYRCACSFTIQGSQHFGDGTRLSIL.